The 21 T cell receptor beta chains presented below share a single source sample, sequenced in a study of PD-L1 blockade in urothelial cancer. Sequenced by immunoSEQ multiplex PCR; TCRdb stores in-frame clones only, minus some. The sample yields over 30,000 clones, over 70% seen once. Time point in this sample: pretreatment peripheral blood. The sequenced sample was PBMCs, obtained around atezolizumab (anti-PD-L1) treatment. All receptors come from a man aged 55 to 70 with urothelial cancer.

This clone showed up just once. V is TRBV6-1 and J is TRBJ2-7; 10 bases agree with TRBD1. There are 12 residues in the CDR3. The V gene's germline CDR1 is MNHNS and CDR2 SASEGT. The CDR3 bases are TGTGCTGGAGGACAGGGGGCCTACGAGCAGTACTTC. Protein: CAGGQGAYEQYF.

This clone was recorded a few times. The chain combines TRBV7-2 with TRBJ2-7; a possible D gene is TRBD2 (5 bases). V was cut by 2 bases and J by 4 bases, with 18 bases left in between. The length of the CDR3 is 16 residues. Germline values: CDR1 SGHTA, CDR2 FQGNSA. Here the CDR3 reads CASSLSQGSGDYEQYF. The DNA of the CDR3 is TGTGCCAGCAGCTTATCACAAGGGAGCGGAGATTACGAGCAGTACTTC.

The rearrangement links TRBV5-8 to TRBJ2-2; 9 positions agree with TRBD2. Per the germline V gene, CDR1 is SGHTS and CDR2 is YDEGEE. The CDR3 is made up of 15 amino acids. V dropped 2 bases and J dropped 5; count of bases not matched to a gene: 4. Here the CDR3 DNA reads TGTGCCAGCAGCTTTAGCGGGAGTAGGACCGGGGAGCTGTTTTTT. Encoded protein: CASSFSGSRTGELFF.

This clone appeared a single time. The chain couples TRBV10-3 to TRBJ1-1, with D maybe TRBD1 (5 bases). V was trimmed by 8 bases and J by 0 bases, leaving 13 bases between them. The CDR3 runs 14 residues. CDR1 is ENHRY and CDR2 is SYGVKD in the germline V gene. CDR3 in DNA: TGTGCCATCCGGGGGAACGGTGTGAACACTGAAGCTTTCTTT. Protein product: CAIRGNGVNTEAFF.

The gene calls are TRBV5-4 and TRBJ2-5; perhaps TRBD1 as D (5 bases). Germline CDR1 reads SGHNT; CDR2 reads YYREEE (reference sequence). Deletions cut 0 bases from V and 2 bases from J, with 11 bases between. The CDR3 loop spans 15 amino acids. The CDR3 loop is CASSLEVGRQETQYF. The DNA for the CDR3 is TGTGCCAGCAGCTTGGAGGTGGGGCGGCAAGAGACCCAGTACTTC.

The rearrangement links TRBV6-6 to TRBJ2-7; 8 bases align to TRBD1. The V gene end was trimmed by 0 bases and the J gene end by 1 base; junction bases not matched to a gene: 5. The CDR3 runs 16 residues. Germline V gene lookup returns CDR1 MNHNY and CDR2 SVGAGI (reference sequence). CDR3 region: CASSYSTGARSYEQYF. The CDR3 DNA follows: TGTGCCAGCAGTTACTCGACAGGGGCGAGATCCTACGAGCAGTACTTC.

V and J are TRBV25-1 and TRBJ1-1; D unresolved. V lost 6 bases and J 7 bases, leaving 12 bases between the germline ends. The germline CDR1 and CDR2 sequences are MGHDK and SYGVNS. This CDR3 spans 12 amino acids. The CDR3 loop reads CASRGPLGEAFF. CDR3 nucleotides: TGTGCCAGCAGGGGCCCATTAGGTGAAGCTTTCTTT.

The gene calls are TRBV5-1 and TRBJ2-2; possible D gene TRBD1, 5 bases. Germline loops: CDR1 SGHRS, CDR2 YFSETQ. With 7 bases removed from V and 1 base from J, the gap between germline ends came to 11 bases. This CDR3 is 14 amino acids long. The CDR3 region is CASSKGWNTGELFF. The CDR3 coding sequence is TGCGCCAGCTCCAAGGGGTGGAACACCGGGGAGCTGTTTTTT.

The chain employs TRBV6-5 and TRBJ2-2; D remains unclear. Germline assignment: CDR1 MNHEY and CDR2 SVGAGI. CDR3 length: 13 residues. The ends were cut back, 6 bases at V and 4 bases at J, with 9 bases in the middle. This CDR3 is CASRQSGTGELFF. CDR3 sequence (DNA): TGTGCCAGCAGGCAGTCTGGCACCGGGGAGCTGTTTTTT.

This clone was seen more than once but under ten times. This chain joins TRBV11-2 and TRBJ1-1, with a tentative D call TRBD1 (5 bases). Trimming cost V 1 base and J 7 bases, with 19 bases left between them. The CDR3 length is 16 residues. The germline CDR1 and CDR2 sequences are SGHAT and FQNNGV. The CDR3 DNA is TGTGCCAGCAGCTTAGGCCGGCTCAGGGCGGTAGATGAAGCTTTCTTT. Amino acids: CASSLGRLRAVDEAFF.

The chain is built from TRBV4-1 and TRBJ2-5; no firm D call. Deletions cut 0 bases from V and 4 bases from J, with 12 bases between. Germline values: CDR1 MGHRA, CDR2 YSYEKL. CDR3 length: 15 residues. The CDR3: CASSQDIHTRETQYF. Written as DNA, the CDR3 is TGCGCCAGCAGCCAAGATATTCACACCAGAGAGACCCAGTACTTC.

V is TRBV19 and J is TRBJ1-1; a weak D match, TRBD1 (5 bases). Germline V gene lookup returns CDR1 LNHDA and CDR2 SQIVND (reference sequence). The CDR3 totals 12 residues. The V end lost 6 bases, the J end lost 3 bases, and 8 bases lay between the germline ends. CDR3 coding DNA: TGTGCCAGTAGAACAGGTTACACTGAAGCTTTCTTT. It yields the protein CASRTGYTEAFF.

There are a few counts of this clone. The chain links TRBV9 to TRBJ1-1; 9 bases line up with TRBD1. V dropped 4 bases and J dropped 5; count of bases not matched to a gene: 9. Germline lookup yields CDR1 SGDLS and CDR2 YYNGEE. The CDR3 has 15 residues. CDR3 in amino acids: CASSKRQGGGTEAFF. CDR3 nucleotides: TGTGCCAGCAGCAAGAGACAGGGGGGGGGAACTGAAGCTTTCTTT.

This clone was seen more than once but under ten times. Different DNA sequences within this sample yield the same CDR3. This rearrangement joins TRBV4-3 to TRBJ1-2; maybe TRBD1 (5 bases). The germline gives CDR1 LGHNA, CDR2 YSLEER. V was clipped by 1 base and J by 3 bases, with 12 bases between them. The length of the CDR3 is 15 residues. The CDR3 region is CASSQGGGVDYGYTF. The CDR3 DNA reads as TGCGCCAGCAGCCAAGGTGGAGGGGTAGACTATGGCTACACCTTC.

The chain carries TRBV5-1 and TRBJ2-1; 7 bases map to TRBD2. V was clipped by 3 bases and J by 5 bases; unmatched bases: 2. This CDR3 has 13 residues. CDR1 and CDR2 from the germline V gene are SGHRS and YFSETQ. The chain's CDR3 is CASSYGTNNEQFF. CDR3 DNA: TGCGCCAGCAGCTACGGGACTAACAATGAGCAGTTCTTC. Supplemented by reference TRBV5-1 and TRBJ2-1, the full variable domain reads KAGVTQTPRYLIKTRGQQVTLSCSPISGHRSVSWYQQTPGQGLQFLFEYFSETQRNKGNFPGRFSGRQFSNSRSEMNVSTLELGDSALYLCASSYGTNNEQFFGPGTRLTVL.

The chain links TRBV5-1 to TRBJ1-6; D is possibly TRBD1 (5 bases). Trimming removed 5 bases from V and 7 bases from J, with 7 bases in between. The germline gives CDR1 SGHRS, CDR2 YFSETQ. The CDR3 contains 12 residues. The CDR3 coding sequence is TGCGCCAGCAGTTACAGGAATTCACCCCTCCACTTT. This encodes CASSYRNSPLHF.

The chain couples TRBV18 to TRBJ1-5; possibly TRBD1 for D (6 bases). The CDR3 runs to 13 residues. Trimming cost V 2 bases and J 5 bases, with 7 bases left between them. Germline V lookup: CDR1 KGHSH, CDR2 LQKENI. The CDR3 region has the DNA TGTGCCAGCTCACCATACAGGGATCAGCCCCAGCATTTT. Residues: CASSPYRDQPQHF.

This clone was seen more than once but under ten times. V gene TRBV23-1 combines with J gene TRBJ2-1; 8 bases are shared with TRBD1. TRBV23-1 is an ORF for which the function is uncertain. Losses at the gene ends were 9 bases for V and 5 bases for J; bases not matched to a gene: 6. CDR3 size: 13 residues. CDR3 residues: CARNRGSDNEQFF. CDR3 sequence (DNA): TGCGCCAGAAACAGGGGGTCTGACAATGAGCAGTTCTTC.

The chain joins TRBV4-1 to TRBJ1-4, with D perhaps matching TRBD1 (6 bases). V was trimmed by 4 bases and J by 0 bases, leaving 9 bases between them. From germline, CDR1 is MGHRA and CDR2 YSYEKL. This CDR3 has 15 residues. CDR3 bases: TGCGCCAGCAGCCTAAGGACAGCAACTAATGAAAAACTGTTTTTT. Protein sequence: CASSLRTATNEKLFF.

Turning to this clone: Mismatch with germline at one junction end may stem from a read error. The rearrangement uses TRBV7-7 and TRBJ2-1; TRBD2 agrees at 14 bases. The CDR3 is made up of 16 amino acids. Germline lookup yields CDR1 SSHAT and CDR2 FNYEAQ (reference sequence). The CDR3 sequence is CASSPGTSGSMNEQFF. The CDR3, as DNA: TGTGCTAGCAGCCCCGGGACTAGCGGGAGTATGAATGAGCAGTTCTTC. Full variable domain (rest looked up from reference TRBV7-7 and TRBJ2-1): GAGVSQSPRYKVTKRGQDVTLRCDPISSHATLYWYQQALGQGPEFLTYFNYEAQPDKSGLPSDRFSAERPEGSISTLTIQRTEQRDSAMYRCASSPGTSGSMNEQFFGPGTRLTVL.

The CDR3 coding sequence is TGCAGCGTAGTTGGGACTAGCGGATACGGGGAGCTGTTTTTT. Translated: CSVVGTSGYGELFF. This chain uses TRBV29-1 with TRBJ2-2; 11 bases map to TRBD2. This CDR3 has 14 residues. The germline CDR1 and CDR2 sequences are SQVTM and ANQGSEA. V lost 6 bases to trimming and J lost 7 bases; unmatched junction nucleotides: 7.